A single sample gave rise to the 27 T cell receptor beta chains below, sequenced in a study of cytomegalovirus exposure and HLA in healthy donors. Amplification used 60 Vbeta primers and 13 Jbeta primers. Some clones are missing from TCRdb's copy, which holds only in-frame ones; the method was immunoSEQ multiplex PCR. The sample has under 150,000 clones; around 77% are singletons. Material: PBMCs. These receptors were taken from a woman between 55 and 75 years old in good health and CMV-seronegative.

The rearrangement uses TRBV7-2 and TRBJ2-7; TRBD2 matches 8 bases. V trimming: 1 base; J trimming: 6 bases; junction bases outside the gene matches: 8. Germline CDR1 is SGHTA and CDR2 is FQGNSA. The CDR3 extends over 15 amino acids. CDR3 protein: CASSLGYRLAFEQYF. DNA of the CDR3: TGTGCCAGCAGCTTAGGCTATAGACTAGCGTTCGAGCAGTACTTC.

CDR3 sequence: CAISPRLAGEEQYF. DNA of the CDR3: TGTGCCATCAGCCCCCGACTAGCGGGTGAGGAGCAGTACTTC. V is TRBV10-3 and J is TRBJ2-7; 10 nucleotides line up with TRBD2. CDR3 length: 14 residues. Trimming at V came to 6 bases and at J to 7 bases, leaving 9 bases not matched to a gene. The germline CDR1 and CDR2 sequences are ENHRY and SYGVKD.

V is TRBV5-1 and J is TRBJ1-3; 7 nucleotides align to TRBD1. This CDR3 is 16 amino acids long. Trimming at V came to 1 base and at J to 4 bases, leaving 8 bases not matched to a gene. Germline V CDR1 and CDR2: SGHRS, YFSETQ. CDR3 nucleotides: TGCGCCAGCAGCTTGATACAGGGGACGGGCGGAAACACCATATATTTT. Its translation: CASSLIQGTGGNTIYF.

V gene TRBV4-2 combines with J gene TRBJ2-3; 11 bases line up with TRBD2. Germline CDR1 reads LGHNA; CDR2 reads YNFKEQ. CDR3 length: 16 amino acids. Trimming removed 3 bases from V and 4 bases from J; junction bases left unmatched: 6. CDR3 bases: TGTGCCAGCAGCCAGCTAGCGGGGGGAAGGGCAGATACGCAGTATTTT. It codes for CASSQLAGGRADTQYF.

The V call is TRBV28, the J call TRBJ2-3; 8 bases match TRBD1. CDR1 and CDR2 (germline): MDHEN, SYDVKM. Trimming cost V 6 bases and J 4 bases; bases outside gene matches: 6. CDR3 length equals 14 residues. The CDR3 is CASSPGQVADTQYF. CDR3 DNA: TGTGCCAGCAGCCCGGGACAGGTTGCAGATACGCAGTATTTT.

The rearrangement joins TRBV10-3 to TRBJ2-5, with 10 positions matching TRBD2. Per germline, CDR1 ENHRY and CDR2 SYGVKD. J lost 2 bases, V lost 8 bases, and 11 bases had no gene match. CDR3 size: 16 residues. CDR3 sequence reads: CAIQAGGRLGQETQYF. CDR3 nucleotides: TGTGCCATCCAAGCGGGGGGGCGATTAGGACAAGAGACCCAGTACTTC.

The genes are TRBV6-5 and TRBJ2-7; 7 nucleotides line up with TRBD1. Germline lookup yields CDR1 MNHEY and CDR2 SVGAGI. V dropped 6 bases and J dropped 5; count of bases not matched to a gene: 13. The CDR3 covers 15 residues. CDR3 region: CASRAPGQNLNEQYF. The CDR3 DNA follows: TGTGCCAGCAGAGCCCCGGGACAGAACTTAAACGAGCAGTACTTC.

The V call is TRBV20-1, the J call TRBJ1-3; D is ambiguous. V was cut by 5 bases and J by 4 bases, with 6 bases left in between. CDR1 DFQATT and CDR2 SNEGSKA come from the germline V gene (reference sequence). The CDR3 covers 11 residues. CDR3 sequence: CSAEAGNTIYF. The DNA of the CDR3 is TGCAGTGCTGAAGCGGGAAACACCATATATTTT.

The chain's CDR3 is CASSLSSGGYYSTDTQYF. The CDR3 DNA is TGTGCCAGCAGTTTATCTAGCGGGGGGTATTATAGCACAGATACGCAGTATTTT. V usage is TRBV28 and J usage is TRBJ2-3; 11 bases agree with TRBD2. Losses at the gene ends were 1 base for V and 0 bases for J; bases not matched to a gene: 6. CDR1 MDHEN and CDR2 SYDVKM come from the germline V gene. The CDR3 has 18 residues.

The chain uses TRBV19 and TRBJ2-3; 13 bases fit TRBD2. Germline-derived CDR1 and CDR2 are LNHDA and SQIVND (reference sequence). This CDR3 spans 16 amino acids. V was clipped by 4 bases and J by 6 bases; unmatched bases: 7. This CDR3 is CASSTGTSGTADTQYF. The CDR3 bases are TGTGCCAGTAGTACGGGGACTAGCGGGACAGCTGATACGCAGTATTTT.

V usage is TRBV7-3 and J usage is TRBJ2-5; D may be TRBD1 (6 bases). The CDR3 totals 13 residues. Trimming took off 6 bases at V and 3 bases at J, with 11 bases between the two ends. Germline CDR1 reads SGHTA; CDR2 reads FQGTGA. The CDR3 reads CASSPTGKETQYF. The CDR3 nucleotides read TGTGCCAGCAGTCCTACAGGGAAAGAGACCCAGTACTTC.

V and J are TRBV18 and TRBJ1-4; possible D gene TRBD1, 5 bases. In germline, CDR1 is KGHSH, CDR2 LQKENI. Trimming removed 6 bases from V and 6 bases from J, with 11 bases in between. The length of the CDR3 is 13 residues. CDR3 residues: CASSTGGDEKLFF. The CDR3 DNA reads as TGTGCCAGCTCGACGGGGGGGGATGAAAAACTGTTTTTT.

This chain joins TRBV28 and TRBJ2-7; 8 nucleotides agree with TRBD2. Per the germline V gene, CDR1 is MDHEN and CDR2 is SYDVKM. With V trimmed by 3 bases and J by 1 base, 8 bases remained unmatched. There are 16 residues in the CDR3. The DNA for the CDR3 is TGTGCCAGCAGTTTGGTGGCTAGCGGGTCATCCTACGAGCAGTACTTC. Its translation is CASSLVASGSSYEQYF.

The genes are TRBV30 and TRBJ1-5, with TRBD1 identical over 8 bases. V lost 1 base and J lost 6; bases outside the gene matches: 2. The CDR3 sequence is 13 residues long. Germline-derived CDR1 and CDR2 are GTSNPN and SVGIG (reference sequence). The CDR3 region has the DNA TGTGCCTGGAGTGGACAGGGGAGTCAGCCCCAGCATTTT. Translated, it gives CAWSGQGSQPQHF.

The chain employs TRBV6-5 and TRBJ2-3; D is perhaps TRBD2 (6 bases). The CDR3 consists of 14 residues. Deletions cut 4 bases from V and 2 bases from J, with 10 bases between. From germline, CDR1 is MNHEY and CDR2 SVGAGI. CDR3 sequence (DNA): TGTGCCAGCAGTTCCGTAGCGGACACAGATACGCAGTATTTT. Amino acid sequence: CASSSVADTDTQYF.

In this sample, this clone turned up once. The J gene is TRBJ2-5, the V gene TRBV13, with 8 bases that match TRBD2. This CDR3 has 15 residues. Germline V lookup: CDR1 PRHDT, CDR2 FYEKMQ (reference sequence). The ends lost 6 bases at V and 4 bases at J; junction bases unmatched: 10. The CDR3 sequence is CASSLSGAIAETQYF. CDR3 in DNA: TGTGCCAGCAGTCTTAGCGGGGCGATAGCAGAGACCCAGTACTTC.

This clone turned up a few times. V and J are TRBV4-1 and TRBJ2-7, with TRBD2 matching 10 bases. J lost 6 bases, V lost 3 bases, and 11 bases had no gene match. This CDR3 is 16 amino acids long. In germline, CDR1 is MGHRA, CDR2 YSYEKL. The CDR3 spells CASSHLSGRAPREQYF. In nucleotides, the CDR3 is TGCGCCAGCAGCCACCTGAGCGGGAGGGCACCTCGCGAGCAGTACTTC.

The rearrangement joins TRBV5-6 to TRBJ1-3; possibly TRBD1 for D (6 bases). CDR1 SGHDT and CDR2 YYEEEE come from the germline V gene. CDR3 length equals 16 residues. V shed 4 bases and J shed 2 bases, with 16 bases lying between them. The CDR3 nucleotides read TGTGCCAGCAGCGTGGCCGGGACAAACACTGGAAACACCATATATTTT. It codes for CASSVAGTNTGNTIYF. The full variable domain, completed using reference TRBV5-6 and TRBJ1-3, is DAGVTQSPTHLIKTRGQQVTLRCSPKSGHDTVSWYQQALGQGPQFIFQYYEEEERQRGNFPDRFSGHQFPNYSSELNVNALLLGDSALYLCASSVAGTNTGNTIYFGEGSWLTVV.

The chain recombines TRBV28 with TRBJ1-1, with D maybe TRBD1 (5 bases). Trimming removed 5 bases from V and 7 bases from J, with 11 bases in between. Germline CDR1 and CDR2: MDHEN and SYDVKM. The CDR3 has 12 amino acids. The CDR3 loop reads CASSLTTVEAFF. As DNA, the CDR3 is TGTGCCAGCAGTCTCACGACAGTTGAAGCTTTCTTT.

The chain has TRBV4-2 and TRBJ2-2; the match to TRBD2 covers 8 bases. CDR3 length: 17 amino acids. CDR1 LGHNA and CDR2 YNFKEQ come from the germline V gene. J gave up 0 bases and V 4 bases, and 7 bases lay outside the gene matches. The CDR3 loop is CASSLLPAGANTGELFF. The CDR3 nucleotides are TGTGCCAGCAGCCTACTCCCAGCGGGAGCGAACACCGGGGAGCTGTTTTTT.

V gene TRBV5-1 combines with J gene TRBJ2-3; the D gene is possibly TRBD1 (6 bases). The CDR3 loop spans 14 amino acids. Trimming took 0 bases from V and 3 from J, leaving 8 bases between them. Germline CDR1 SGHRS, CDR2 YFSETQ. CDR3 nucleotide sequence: TGCGCCAGCAGCTTGGCACAGGGAACAGATACGCAGTATTTT. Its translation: CASSLAQGTDTQYF.

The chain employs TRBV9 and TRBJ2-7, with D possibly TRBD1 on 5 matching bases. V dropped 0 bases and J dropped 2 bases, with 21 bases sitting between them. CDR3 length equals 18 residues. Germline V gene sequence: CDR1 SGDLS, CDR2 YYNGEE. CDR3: CASSVAPSLATGAYEQYF. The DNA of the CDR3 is TGTGCCAGCAGCGTAGCCCCGTCCCTCGCCACAGGTGCCTACGAGCAGTACTTC.

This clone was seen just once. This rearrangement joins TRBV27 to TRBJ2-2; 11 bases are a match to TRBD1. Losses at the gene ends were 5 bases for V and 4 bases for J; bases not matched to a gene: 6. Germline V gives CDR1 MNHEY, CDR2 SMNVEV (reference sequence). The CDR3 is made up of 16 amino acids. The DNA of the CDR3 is TGTGCCAGCAGTAAACCCGGACAGGGGGCCACCGGGGAGCTGTTTTTT. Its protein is CASSKPGQGATGELFF.

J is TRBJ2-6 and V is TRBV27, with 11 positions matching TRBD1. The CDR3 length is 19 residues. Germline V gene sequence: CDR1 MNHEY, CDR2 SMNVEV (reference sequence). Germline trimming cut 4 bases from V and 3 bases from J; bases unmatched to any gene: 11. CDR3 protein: CASSSWTGGYQFGANVLTF. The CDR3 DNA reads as TGTGCCAGCAGTTCGTGGACAGGGGGCTATCAATTTGGGGCCAACGTCCTGACTTTC.

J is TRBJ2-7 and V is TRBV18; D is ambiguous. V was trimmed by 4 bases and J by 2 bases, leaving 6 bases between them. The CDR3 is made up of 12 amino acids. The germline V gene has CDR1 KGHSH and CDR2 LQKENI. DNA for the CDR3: TGTGCCAGCTCACACACAGCCTACGAGCAGTACTTC. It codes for CASSHTAYEQYF.

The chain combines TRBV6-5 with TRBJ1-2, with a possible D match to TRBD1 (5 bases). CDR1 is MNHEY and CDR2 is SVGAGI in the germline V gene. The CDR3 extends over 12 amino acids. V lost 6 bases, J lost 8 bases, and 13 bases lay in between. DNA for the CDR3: TGTGCCAGCAGACGCCTCGGGGGGGGCTACACCTTC. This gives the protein CASRRLGGGYTF.

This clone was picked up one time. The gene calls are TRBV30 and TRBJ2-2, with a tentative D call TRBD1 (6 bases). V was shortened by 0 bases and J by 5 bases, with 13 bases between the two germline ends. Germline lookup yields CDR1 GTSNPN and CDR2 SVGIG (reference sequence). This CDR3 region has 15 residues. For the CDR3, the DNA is TGTGCCTGGAGTGTAGTACAGGGTAGGACCGGGGAGCTGTTTTTT. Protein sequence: CAWSVVQGRTGELFF.